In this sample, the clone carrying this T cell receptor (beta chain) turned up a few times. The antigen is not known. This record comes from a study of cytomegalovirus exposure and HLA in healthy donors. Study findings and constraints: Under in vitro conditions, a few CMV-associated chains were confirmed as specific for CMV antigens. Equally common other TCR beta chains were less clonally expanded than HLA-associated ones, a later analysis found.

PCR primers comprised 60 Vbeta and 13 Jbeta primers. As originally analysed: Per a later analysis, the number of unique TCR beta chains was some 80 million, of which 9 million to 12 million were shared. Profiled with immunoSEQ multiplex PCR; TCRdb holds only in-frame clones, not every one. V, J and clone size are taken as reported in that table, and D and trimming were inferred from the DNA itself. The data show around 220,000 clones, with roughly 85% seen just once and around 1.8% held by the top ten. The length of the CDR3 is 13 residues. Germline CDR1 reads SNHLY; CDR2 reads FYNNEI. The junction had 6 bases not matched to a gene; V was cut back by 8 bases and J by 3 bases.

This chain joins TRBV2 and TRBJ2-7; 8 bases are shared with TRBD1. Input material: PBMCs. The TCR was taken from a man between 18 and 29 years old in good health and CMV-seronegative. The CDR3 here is CASETDRDYEQYF. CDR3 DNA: TGTGCCAGCGAGACGGACAGGGACTACGAGCAGTACTTC.